This T cell receptor beta chain is from a study of T cell responses to AZD1222 COVID-19 vaccine. About this clone: Its target is not known.

The protocol was immunoSEQ multiplex PCR, while the TCRdb copy is restricted to in-frame clones and leaves out a portion. The data show tens of thousands of clones, with about 90% seen just once and around 5.2% held by the top ten. The CDR3 covers 15 residues. CDR1 is LGHDT, CDR2 YNNKEL, per germline (reference sequence). V was pared by 0 bases and J by 5 bases, with 13 bases between. Study-wide findings and caveats: It should be noted that donors were predominantly white British and more often female, and clonal diversity was possibly underestimated. Vaccine-associated CD4 TCRs spanned spike, dominant at 160-218 and 743-854.

Sequences were derived from peripheral blood, sampled on day 0 of MenACWY control vaccination. The chain recombines TRBV3-1 (or the pseudogene TRBV3-2) with TRBJ2-5; D is unresolved. The sequence came from an adult in good health. The CDR3 sequence: CASSQERWMGETQYF. CDR3 DNA: TGTGCCAGCAGCCAAGAACGGTGGATGGGGGAGACCCAGTACTTC.